The entry that follows covers one T cell receptor beta chain sequence. This sample was included in a study of tumor-infiltrating lymphocytes in oesophageal squamous cell carcinoma. TCRdb ran MiXCR on the PCR reads and lists one entry per CDR3 protein. The table lists some 21,000 distinct CDR3 sequences, roughly two fifths of them singletons, with approximately 40% in the top ten. Trimming pared 0 bases from V and 4 bases from J, leaving 10 bases between. Germline V gene data show CDR1 as MGHRA and CDR2 as YSYEKL. The CDR3 spans 15 residues. The receptor comes from a male donor with esophageal squamous cell carcinoma. The V call is TRBV4-1, the J call TRBJ1-5; D is ambiguous. Input material: esophageal tumor tissue. CDR3 amino acids: CASSQDWGGNQPQHF. The CDR3 DNA is TGCGCCAGCAGCCAAGACTGGGGAGGAAATCAGCCCCAGCATTTT.